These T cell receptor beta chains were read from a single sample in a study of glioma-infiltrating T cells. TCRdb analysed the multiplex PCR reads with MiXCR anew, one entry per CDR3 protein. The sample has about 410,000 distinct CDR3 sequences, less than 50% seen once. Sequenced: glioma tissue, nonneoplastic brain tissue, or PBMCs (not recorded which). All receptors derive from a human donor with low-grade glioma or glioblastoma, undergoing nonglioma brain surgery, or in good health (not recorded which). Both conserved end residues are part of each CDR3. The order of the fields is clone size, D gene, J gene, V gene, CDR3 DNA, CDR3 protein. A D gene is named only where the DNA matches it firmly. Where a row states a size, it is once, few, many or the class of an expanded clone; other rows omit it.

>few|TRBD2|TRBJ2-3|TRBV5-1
TGCGCCAGCAGGAGCGGGAGAAGCGTCGGGGATACGCAGTATTTT
CASRSGRSVGDTQYF
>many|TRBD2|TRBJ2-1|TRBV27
TGTGCCAGCAGTTCAACGGGGACTAGCGGGGGGATCGATGAGCAGTTCTTC
CASSSTGTSGGIDEQFF
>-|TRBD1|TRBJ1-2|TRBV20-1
TGCAGTGCTAGTCGTGGACAGGGATATGGCTACACCTTC
CSASRGQGYGYTF
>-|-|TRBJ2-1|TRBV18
TGTGCCAGCTCACCCCAGGGGTCTAATGAGCAGTTCTTC
CASSPQGSNEQFF
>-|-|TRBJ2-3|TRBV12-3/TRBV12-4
TGTGCCAGCAGTGTCCTGAGGACAGATACGCAGTATTTT
CASSVLRTDTQYF
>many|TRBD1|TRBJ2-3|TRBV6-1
TGTGCCAGCAGTTTACGGACAGGGCAAGATACGCAGTATTTT
CASSLRTGQDTQYF
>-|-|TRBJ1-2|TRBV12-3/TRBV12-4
TGTGCCAGCAGTTTAAATGCAGGGACGCACACCTTC
CASSLNAGTHTF
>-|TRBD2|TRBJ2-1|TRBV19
TGTGCCAGTAGTACTCGCACCTGGGGGGTAAGCGGGAGATCGGGCAATGAGCAGTTCTTC
CASSTRTWGVSGRSGNEQFF
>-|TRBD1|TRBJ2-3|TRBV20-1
TGCAGTGCTAGTACGGGACAGGGGGCAGATACGCAGTATTTT
CSASTGQGADTQYF
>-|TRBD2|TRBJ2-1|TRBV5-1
TGCGCCAGCAGCCAGAGTAGCGGGAGGGGCTACAATGAGCAGTTCTTC
CASSQSSGRGYNEQFF
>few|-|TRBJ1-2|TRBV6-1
TGTGCCAGCAGTGGCCCGGGTGGGGTACCGGTCTATGGCTACACCTTC
CASSGPGGVPVYGYTF
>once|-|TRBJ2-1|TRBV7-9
TGTGCCAGCAGCTCTAGCGTGGGCAATGAGCAGTTCTTC
CASSSSVGNEQFF
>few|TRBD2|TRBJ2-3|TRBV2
TGTGCCAGCAGTGAAATGGGACTAGGCACAGATACGCAGTATTTT
CASSEMGLGTDTQYF